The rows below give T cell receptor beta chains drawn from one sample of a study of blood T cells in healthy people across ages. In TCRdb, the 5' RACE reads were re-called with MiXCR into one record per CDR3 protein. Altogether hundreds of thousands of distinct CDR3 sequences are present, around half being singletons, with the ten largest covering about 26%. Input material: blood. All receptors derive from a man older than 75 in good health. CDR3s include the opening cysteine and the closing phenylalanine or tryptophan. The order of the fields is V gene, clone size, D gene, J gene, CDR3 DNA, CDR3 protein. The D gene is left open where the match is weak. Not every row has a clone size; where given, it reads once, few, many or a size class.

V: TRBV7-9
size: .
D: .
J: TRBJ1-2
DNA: TGTGCCAGCAGCCACCAGGGAGACTATGGCTACACCTTC
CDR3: CASSHQGDYGYTF

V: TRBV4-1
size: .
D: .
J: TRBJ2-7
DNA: TGCGCCAGCAGCCAACCCGGGACCCTCCGCGAGCAGTACTTC
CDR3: CASSQPGTLREQYF

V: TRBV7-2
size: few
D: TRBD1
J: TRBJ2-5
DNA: TGTGCCAGCAGCTTCGGACAGGCCGTTCAAGAGACCCAGTACTTC
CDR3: CASSFGQAVQETQYF

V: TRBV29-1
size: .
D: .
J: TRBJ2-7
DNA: TGCAGCGTTGAAGCCAGGGCTGGCTACGAGCAGTACTTC
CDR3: CSVEARAGYEQYF

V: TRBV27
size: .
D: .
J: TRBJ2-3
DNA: TGTGCCAGCAGTTCCGGGACATTCACAGATACGCAGTATTTT
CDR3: CASSSGTFTDTQYF

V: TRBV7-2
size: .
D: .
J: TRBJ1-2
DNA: TGTGCCAGCAGCTTAACGACGGAGGCGCACTATGGCTACACCTTC
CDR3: CASSLTTEAHYGYTF

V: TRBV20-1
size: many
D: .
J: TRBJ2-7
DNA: TGCAGTGCGACCCGACAGAGTTCAGGATACGAGCAGTACTTC
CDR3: CSATRQSSGYEQYF

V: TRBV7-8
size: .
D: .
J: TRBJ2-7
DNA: TGTGCCAGCAGCCGGACCAGGTCCTACGAGCAGTACTTC
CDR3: CASSRTRSYEQYF

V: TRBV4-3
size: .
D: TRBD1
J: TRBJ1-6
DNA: TGCGCCAGCAGCCAGACAGGGGCTGGGAATTCACCCCCCCACTTT
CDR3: CASSQTGAGNSPPHF

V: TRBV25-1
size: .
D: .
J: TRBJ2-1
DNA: TGTGCCAGCAGTGAAAACAGGGCAAATGAGCAGTTCTTC
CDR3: CASSENRANEQFF

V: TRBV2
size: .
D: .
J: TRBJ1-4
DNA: TGTGCCAGCAGTGAACGGGGAGTAGAGACATGGGATGAAAAACTGTTTTTT
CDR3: CASSERGVETWDEKLFF

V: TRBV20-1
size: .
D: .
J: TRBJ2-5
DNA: TGCAGTGCTAACAGGGTTGAGACCCAGTACTTC
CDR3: CSANRVETQYF

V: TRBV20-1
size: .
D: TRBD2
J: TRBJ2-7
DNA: TGCAGTGCTAGAGGGGCTAGCGGGTACGAGCAGTACTTC
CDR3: CSARGASGYEQYF

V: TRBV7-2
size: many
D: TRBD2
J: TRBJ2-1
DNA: TGTGCCAGCAGCCCCCGACTAGCGGGAAACAATGAGCAGTTCTTC
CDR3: CASSPRLAGNNEQFF

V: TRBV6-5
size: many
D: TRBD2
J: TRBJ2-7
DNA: TGTGCCAGCAGTTACGACAGATACGGGGAGGGGTACTTC
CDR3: CASSYDRYGEGYF

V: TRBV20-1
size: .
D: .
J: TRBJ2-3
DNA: TGCAGTGCTAGGGCCCTACCCCCCCTCTCCACAGATACGCAGTATTTT
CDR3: CSARALPPLSTDTQYF

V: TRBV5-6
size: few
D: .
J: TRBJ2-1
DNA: TGTGCCAGCAGCTTGGACAGGCGGAATGAGCAGTTCTTC
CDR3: CASSLDRRNEQFF

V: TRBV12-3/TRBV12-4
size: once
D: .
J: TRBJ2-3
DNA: TGTGCCAGCAGTTTGGGGAGACTAGGCACAGATACGCAGTATTTT
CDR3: CASSLGRLGTDTQYF

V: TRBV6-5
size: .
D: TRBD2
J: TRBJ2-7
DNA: TGTGCCAGCAGTTTAGAGCGGGGCCGATACAATGAGCAGTACTTC
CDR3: CASSLERGRYNEQYF

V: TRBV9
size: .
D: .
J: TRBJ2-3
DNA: TGTGCCAGCAGCCCATGGACCACAGATACGCAGTATTTT
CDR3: CASSPWTTDTQYF